Listed below are T cell receptor beta chains from one sample, sequenced in a study of cytomegalovirus exposure and HLA in healthy donors. Repertoires were generated with immunoSEQ multiplex PCR, while TCRdb's copy carries only in-frame clones and drops some. The sample holds 150,000 to 200,000 clones, roughly nine tenths seen once. The sample was PBMCs. The receptors shown here come from a woman aged 18-29 years in good health and CMV-seropositive. Both conserved end residues are part of each CDR3. D genes are given only for firm matches. Clone size is stated in some rows and not others, as once, few, many or a class when expanded.

J | D | size | V | CDR3 | DNA
TRBJ2-2 | TRBD2 | . | TRBV9 | CASSVVRGVANTGELFF | TGTGCCAGCAGCGTAGTCCGGGGGGTCGCGAACACCGGGGAGCTGTTTTTT
TRBJ2-7 | TRBD1 | . | TRBV2 | CAASKGTGPYEQYF | TGTGCCGCCTCCAAGGGGACAGGGCCCTACGAGCAGTACTTC
TRBJ2-5 | . | once | TRBV4-1 | CASSQTLVPQETQYF | TGCGCCAGCAGCCAGACACTAGTCCCACAAGAGACCCAGTACTTC
TRBJ1-5 | . | . | TRBV29-1 | CSVGSGSNQPQHF | TGCAGCGTTGGTTCAGGGAGCAATCAGCCCCAGCATTTT
TRBJ1-5 | . | . | TRBV28 | CAIGPGQGIHQPQHF | TGTGCCATCGGCCCCGGGCAGGGCATTCATCAGCCCCAGCATTTT
TRBJ2-1 | TRBD1 | . | TRBV7-9 | CASSLAIGQGANEQFF | TGTGCCAGCAGCTTAGCGATCGGACAGGGGGCTAATGAGCAGTTCTTC
TRBJ2-3 | TRBD2 | . | TRBV15 | CATSRDRGGTDTQYF | TGTGCCACCAGCAGAGATCGGGGGGGCACAGATACGCAGTATTTT
TRBJ2-5 | . | . | TRBV9 | CASSVASQETQYF | TGTGCCAGCAGCGTAGCCAGCCAAGAGACCCAGTACTTC
TRBJ1-6 | . | . | TRBV2 | CASINREQPMSPLHF | TGTGCCAGCATCAATAGGGAGCAACCCATGTCACCCCTCCACTTT
TRBJ2-3 | TRBD1 | . | TRBV29-1 | CSLRTGHTDTQYF | TGCAGCCTAAGGACAGGCCACACAGATACGCAGTATTTT
TRBJ1-2 | TRBD1 | . | TRBV23-1 | CASSRPGQDPLKTF | TGCGCCAGCAGTCGACCGGGACAGGACCCTTTGAAGACCTTC
TRBJ1-6 | . | . | TRBV2 | CASSSGLRGSPLHF | TGTGCCAGCAGTTCCGGACTCAGGGGCTCACCCCTCCACTTT
TRBJ2-1 | . | . | TRBV9 | CASTPRDKTYNEQFF | TGTGCCAGCACCCCCAGGGACAAAACTTACAATGAGCAGTTCTTC
TRBJ2-7 | TRBD1 | once | TRBV2 | CASIRTGGNEQYF | TGTGCCAGCATACGGACAGGGGGCAACGAGCAGTACTTC
TRBJ2-3 | TRBD2 | . | TRBV6-1 | CASEAGADTQYF | TGTGCCAGCGAGGCGGGGGCAGATACGCAGTATTTT
TRBJ2-1 | TRBD2 | . | TRBV28 | CASLPGGSYNEQFF | TGTGCCAGCCTTCCGGGAGGTTCCTACAATGAGCAGTTCTTC
TRBJ1-2 | . | . | TRBV4-1 | CASSLRWEERRANYGYTF | TGCGCCAGCAGTCTACGATGGGAGGAGAGGAGAGCTAACTATGGCTACACCTTC
TRBJ2-3 | . | . | TRBV2 | CASKSGSDTQYF | TGTGCCAGCAAAAGTGGCTCAGATACGCAGTATTTT
TRBJ2-5 | TRBD1 | once | TRBV4-1 | CASSQGQGAALETQYF | TGCGCCAGCAGCCAAGGACAGGGGGCGGCGTTAGAGACCCAGTACTTC
TRBJ2-1 | TRBD1 | . | TRBV5-1 | CASSLVQGNEQFF | TGCGCCAGCAGCTTGGTACAGGGGAACGAGCAGTTCTTC
TRBJ2-5 | . | . | TRBV11-3 | CASSLLQGGLETQYF | TGTGCCAGCAGCTTACTACAGGGCGGTTTGGAGACCCAGTACTTC
TRBJ1-4 | TRBD1 | . | TRBV5-6 | CASSLMFRGVNEKLFF | TGTGCCAGCAGCTTGATGTTCAGGGGGGTTAATGAAAAACTGTTTTTT
TRBJ2-1 | TRBD2 | . | TRBV5-5 | CASSLGTSGIYNEQFF | TGTGCCAGCAGCTTGGGGACTAGCGGGATCTACAATGAGCAGTTCTTC
TRBJ1-2 | . | . | TRBV4-1 | CASSQGRDYGYTF | TGCGCCAGCAGCCAAGGCAGGGACTATGGCTACACCTTC
TRBJ1-2 | . | . | TRBV6-5 | CASSYGGGGYGYTF | TGTGCCAGCAGTTACGGGGGGGGCGGCTATGGCTACACCTTC
TRBJ2-1 | TRBD2 | . | TRBV7-2 | CASSSGGASYNEQFF | TGTGCCAGCAGCTCCGGGGGGGCCTCCTACAATGAGCAGTTCTTC
TRBJ2-5 | . | . | TRBV14 | CASSQELDGTQYF | TGTGCCAGCAGCCAGGAGCTAGACGGGACCCAGTACTTC
TRBJ2-3 | TRBD1 | . | TRBV18 | CASSSIGQGRSRDTQYF | TGTGCCAGCTCATCGATAGGACAGGGAAGGTCCCGAGATACGCAGTATTTT
TRBJ2-7 | TRBD2 | . | TRBV7-8 | CAAGTSVYEQYF | TGTGCCGCAGGTACTAGCGTCTACGAGCAGTACTTC
TRBJ2-2 | TRBD1 | many | TRBV5-1 | CASSFTTGGTTGELFF | TGCGCCAGCAGCTTCACGACAGGGGGTACTACCGGGGAGCTGTTTTTT
TRBJ1-1 | TRBD1 | . | TRBV28 | CASRFGQENTEAFF | TGTGCCAGCAGGTTCGGACAGGAGAACACTGAAGCTTTCTTT
TRBJ1-2 | TRBD1 | . | TRBV28 | CASSLDRVNYGYTF | TGTGCCAGCAGTTTAGACAGGGTCAACTATGGCTACACCTTC
TRBJ2-7 | TRBD2 | . | TRBV11-2 | CASSPRLAGSNSYEQYF | TGTGCCAGCAGCCCCCGGCTAGCGGGATCGAATTCCTACGAGCAGTACTTC
TRBJ1-1 | . | . | TRBV27 | CASSLLGGNTEAFF | TGTGCCAGCAGTTTACTTGGAGGGAACACTGAAGCTTTCTTT
TRBJ2-7 | . | . | TRBV18 | CASSPVQSSYEQYF | TGTGCCAGCTCACCAGTACAGAGCTCCTACGAGCAGTACTTC
TRBJ2-3 | . | . | TRBV4-1 | CASSQDWPAGTDTQYF | TGCGCCAGCAGCCAAGATTGGCCAGCGGGCACAGATACGCAGTATTTT
TRBJ1-1 | TRBD1 | once | TRBV5-1 | CASSSQGSTEAFF | TGCGCCAGCAGCTCACAGGGGTCCACTGAAGCTTTCTTT
TRBJ1-6 | . | . | TRBV5-6 | CASSPGQSSYNSPLHF | TGTGCCAGCAGCCCTGGACAGAGCTCCTATAATTCACCCCTCCACTTT
TRBJ2-5 | TRBD2 | . | TRBV7-9 | CASSLPGLAAYF | TGTGCCAGCAGCTTGCCGGGACTAGCTGCGTACTTC
TRBJ1-6 | . | . | TRBV7-2 | CASSHWTATNSPLHF | TGTGCCAGCAGCCACTGGACAGCTACCAATTCACCCCTCCACTTT
TRBJ2-7 | TRBD2 | . | TRBV6-5 | CASSYSELAVYEQYF | TGTGCCAGCAGTTACTCAGAACTAGCGGTCTACGAGCAGTACTTC
TRBJ2-7 | TRBD2 | . | TRBV28 | CASSLLGTSGLYEQYF | TGTGCCAGCAGTTTATTAGGGACTAGCGGCCTCTACGAGCAGTACTTC
TRBJ2-3 | TRBD2 | . | TRBV2 | CASSHPGTSGIPDTQYF | TGTGCCAGCAGCCATCCCGGGACTAGCGGGATCCCAGATACGCAGTATTTT
TRBJ1-1 | TRBD1 | . | TRBV5-4 | CASSLGSGGWGTEAFF | TGTGCCAGCAGCTTGGGGTCAGGGGGCTGGGGCACTGAAGCTTTCTTT
TRBJ1-1 | . | . | TRBV20-1 | CSAGVGTEAFF | TGCAGTGCAGGAGTGGGCACTGAAGCTTTCTTT
TRBJ1-1 | TRBD1 | once | TRBV18 | CASSWDRGRTEAFF | TGTGCCAGCTCATGGGACAGGGGCCGGACTGAAGCTTTCTTT
TRBJ1-5 | TRBD1 | . | TRBV6-4 | CASRGRDRAHDSNQPQHF | TGTGCCAGCAGGGGAAGAGACAGGGCCCACGATAGCAATCAGCCCCAGCATTTT
TRBJ2-3 | . | . | TRBV27 | CASSPPTGTQYF | TGTGCCAGCAGTCCTCCGACAGGAACGCAGTATTTT
TRBJ2-3 | . | . | TRBV29-1 | CSATLELADTQYF | TGCAGCGCGACCCTGGAGTTGGCAGATACGCAGTATTTT
TRBJ2-5 | TRBD1 | . | TRBV2 | CASRGDRDRRGHQETQYF | TGTGCCAGCAGGGGGGACAGGGACCGCCGGGGCCACCAAGAGACCCAGTACTTC
TRBJ1-5 | . | . | TRBV27 | CASSGHRNGQPQHF | TGTGCCAGCTCTGGGCACAGGAACGGTCAGCCCCAGCATTTT